This T cell receptor beta chain was found in a study of T cell responses to AZD1222 COVID-19 vaccine. J lost 3 bases, V lost 0 bases, and 6 bases had no gene match. Germline lookup yields CDR1 SGHRS and CDR2 YFSETQ. The length of the CDR3 is 15 residues. With respect to this clone: Its antigen is unknown.

Here immunoSEQ multiplex PCR was the method, and the copy in TCRdb shows in-frame clones only, minus some. The sample shows approximately 100,000 clones, 80% to 90% of them seen only once. Findings and limits, study-wide: It was only after the peak T cell response that any repertoires were sampled. Targets within unmutated variant regions were reportedly found for nearly half of spike-specific TCRs. The donor group comprised mostly white British people and more females; the analysis possibly underestimated clonal diversity. AZD1222 recipients seropositive at baseline numbered only six.

The sample consisted of peripheral blood, taken on day 0 of AZD1222 vaccination. The TCR comes from an adult in good health. J is TRBJ2-7 and V is TRBV5-1; 7 bases align to TRBD2. CDR3 DNA sequence: TGCGCCAGCAGCTTGGGCGTAGCGGGCCTCTACGAGCAGTACTTC. Translating it yields CASSLGVAGLYEQYF. Looking up the rest from reference TRBV5-1 and TRBJ2-7 gives the full variable domain: KAGVTQTPRYLIKTRGQQVTLSCSPISGHRSVSWYQQTPGQGLQFLFEYFSETQRNKGNFPGRFSGRQFSNSRSEMNVSTLELGDSALYLCASSLGVAGLYEQYFGPGTRLTVT.